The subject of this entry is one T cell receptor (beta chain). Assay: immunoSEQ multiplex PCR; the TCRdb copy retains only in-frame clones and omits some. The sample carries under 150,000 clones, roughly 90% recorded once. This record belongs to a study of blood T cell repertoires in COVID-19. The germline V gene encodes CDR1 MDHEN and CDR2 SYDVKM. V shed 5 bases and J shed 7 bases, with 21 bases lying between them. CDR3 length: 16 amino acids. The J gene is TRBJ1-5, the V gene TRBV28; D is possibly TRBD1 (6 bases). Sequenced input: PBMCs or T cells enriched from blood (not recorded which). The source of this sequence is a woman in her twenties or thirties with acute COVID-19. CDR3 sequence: CASSPPQGPGRQPQHF. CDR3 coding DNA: TGTGCCAGCAGTCCCCCACAGGGCCCGGGAAGGCAGCCCCAGCATTTT.